Listed below are T cell receptor beta chains from one sample, sequenced in a study of blood T cell repertoires in COVID-19. Sequencing was performed with immunoSEQ multiplex PCR; in TCRdb, only in-frame clones are kept and a portion is missing. Among roughly 150,000 clones, 78% were seen once, and the ten largest hold about 14%. Material: peripheral blood. These receptors were taken from an elderly woman with acute or convalescent COVID-19. CDR3s include the opening cysteine and the closing phenylalanine or tryptophan. Fields, in order: J gene, clone size, V gene, CDR3 length, CDR3 protein. Not all rows give a size; the values are once, few, many and, for expanded clones, a class.

TRBJ2-4,-,TRBV24-1,14,CATSEGFSGNIQYF
TRBJ2-1,-,TRBV3-1/TRBV3-2,17,CASSQSPTGASYNEQFF
TRBJ2-7,-,TRBV5-4,13,CASYRQGSYEQYF
TRBJ2-1,-,TRBV5-1,15,CASSLGTGSYNEQFF
TRBJ1-4,-,TRBV4-2,15,CATAGYLGRNEKLFF
TRBJ1-1,-,TRBV7-7,13,CASSLSLSTEAFF
TRBJ2-7,-,TRBV19,13,CASSRGENYEQYF
TRBJ2-3,-,TRBV19,16,CASSRTSGRGTDTQYF
TRBJ1-6,-,TRBV10-1,13,CASNRDYNSPLHF
TRBJ2-7,many,TRBV4-1,15,CASRTGTGNSYEQYF
TRBJ2-3,-,TRBV12-3/TRBV12-4,12,CASKTSGDTQYF
TRBJ2-7,-,TRBV27,15,CASSLGDRGINEQYF
TRBJ2-2,-,TRBV6-5,15,CASRKAGGTGGELFF
TRBJ1-4,-,TRBV7-8,15,CASSSGTVPGEKLFF
TRBJ1-1,-,TRBV5-4,15,CASSYSGSVNTEAFF
TRBJ1-4,-,TRBV5-4,14,CASSIGQGREKLFF
TRBJ2-3,-,TRBV24-1,16,CATSDSGAGVRNTQYF
TRBJ1-1,-,TRBV2,14,CASSEKTGAEGAFF
TRBJ1-6,-,TRBV19,16,CASSIDRGTGGSPLHF
TRBJ1-2,-,TRBV12-5,14,CASGLRGGAGGYTF
TRBJ2-1,few,TRBV5-1,16,CASRSERGVLGNEQFF
TRBJ2-7,-,TRBV5-6,16,CASSPGQGVFSYEQYF
TRBJ2-5,-,TRBV7-9,17,CASSLGRGSILQETQYF
TRBJ1-1,-,TRBV30,15,CAWSPLGTPNTEAFF
TRBJ1-6,few,TRBV5-1,15,CASSLALRGYSPLHF
TRBJ1-2,-,TRBV5-1,15,CASSHGQGGRYGYTF
TRBJ1-4,-,TRBV19,15,CASSQGVATNEKLFF
TRBJ1-1,-,TRBV29-1,12,CSVELGRAEAFF
TRBJ1-5,-,TRBV19,14,CASNRDTKFSPQHF
TRBJ2-1,-,TRBV3-1/TRBV3-2,17,CASSPGFTSGSYNEQFF
TRBJ1-2,-,TRBV6-5,15,CASRETSRIFYGYTF
TRBJ2-1,-,TRBV12-5,16,CASGLVSLAGGNEQFF
TRBJ1-2,-,TRBV19,13,CASTKGQLYGYTF
TRBJ2-5,-,TRBV5-1,11,CASKEGETQYF
TRBJ2-7,-,TRBV7-9,15,CASSPPGVPSREQYF
TRBJ2-2,once,TRBV11-3,15,CASSLGLKNTGELFF
TRBJ1-2,-,TRBV6-5,16,CASSYTAGGREYGYTF
TRBJ2-7,-,TRBV2,11,CASSPRAAVHF
TRBJ1-1,-,TRBV28,12,CASSPHRGEAFF
TRBJ2-5,-,TRBV7-9,15,CASSLGTSGEETQYF
TRBJ2-1,-,TRBV6-5,14,CASGREGSYNEQFF
TRBJ2-5,-,TRBV10-1,16,CASSEGLGGLQETQYF
TRBJ2-6,few,TRBV19,15,CASSLGLSGANVLTF
TRBJ2-7,once,TRBV19,14,CATSPREYSYEQYF
TRBJ2-7,-,TRBV3-1/TRBV3-2,15,CASSPQVASSGEQYF
TRBJ2-3,once,TRBV5-5,15,CASTPLTGATQAQYF
TRBJ1-6,once,TRBV30,12,CAWSGGDSPLHF
TRBJ1-1,-,TRBV15,15,CATSRATGLVTEAFF
TRBJ1-1,-,TRBV12-3/TRBV12-4,13,CASSLQGRTEAFF
TRBJ2-3,-,TRBV29-1,14,CSFRRGSSTDTQYF
TRBJ1-2,-,TRBV15,17,CATSTDSERGRVYGYTF
TRBJ1-1,-,TRBV28,14,CASSLGGSATEAFF
TRBJ2-1,-,TRBV7-9,14,CASSMLTSTNEQFF
TRBJ2-2,-,TRBV14,18,CASSQGGGLARNTGELFF
TRBJ2-1,-,TRBV24-1,15,CATSAESSSYNEQFF
TRBJ2-5,-,TRBV5-1,16,CASSLAGTGGQETQYF